This T cell receptor beta chain was sequenced for a study of radiation and T cells in renal cell carcinoma. Findings of the study overall: From baseline, blood top tumor clonotypes peaked at 2 weeks post-radiation. Baseline intratumoral clonotype presence is unknown without pretreatment biopsies.

TCRdb's copy holds only in-frame clones and misses some; the assay was immunoSEQ multiplex PCR. Of around 140,000 clones in the sample, 70% to 90% were seen once. Trimming took 6 bases from V and 2 from J, leaving 13 bases between them. The germline gives CDR1 LNHDA, CDR2 SQIVND (reference sequence). The CDR3 is 14 residues long. Comment on this clone: What it binds is unknown.

Time point indicated: baseline pretreatment blood. Stated treatment: 15 Gy SBRT to primary tumor, nephrectomy 4 weeks later. Serial blood draws occurred at baseline and 2 and 4 weeks post-SBRT. Clear cell pathology was present in this patient's renal cell carcinoma. The chain is built from TRBV19 and TRBJ1-2, with D perhaps matching TRBD1 (6 bases). Sequencing used blood, obtained from a patient whose treatment included radiotherapy and nephrectomy. This receptor was taken from a woman in her forties or fifties with renal cell carcinoma. In nucleotides, the CDR3 is TGTGCCAGTAGGCCCTGGACAGAGAACTATGGCTACACCTTC. Amino acids: CASRPWTENYGYTF.